This TCR beta chain was recovered during a study of blood T cell repertoires in COVID-19. The CDR3 covers 14 residues. Looked up from germline, CDR1 is MNHEY and CDR2 is SMNVEV (reference sequence). V lost 2 bases, J lost 0 bases, and 8 bases lay in between. Only in-frame clones appear in the TCRdb table, and some are missing; sequencing was by immunoSEQ multiplex PCR. The profile shows more than 200,000 clones, 80% to 90% of them singletons. The specimen was peripheral blood. The chain has TRBV27 and TRBJ2-7; TRBD1 is a possible D gene (5 bases). The TCR originated in a man aged 45-60 years with COVID-19, enrolled during active disease. In DNA form, the CDR3 reads TGTGCCAGCAGTTTAAAAGGGGACTCCTACGAGCAGTACTTC. Residues: CASSLKGDSYEQYF.